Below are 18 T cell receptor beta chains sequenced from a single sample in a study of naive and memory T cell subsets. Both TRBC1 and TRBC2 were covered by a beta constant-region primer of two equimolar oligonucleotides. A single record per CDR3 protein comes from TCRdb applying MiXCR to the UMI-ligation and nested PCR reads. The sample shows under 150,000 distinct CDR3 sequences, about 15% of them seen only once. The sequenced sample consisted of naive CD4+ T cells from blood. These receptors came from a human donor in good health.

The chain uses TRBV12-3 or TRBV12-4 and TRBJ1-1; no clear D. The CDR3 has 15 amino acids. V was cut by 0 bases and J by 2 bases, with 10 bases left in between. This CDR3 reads CASSLAKPSNTEAFF. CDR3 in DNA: TGTGCCAGCAGTTTAGCCAAGCCAAGCAACACTGAAGCTTTCTTT.

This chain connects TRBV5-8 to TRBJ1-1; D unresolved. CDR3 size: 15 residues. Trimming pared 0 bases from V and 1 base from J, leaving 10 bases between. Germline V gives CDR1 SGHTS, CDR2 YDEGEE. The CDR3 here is CASSLAPRRNTEAFF. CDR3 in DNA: TGTGCCAGCAGCTTGGCCCCCAGGAGGAACACTGAAGCTTTCTTT.

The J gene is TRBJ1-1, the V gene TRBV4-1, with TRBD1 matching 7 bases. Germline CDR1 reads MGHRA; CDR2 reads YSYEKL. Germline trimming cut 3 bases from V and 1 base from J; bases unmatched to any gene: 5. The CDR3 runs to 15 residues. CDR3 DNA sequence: TGCGCCAGCAGCCACCTGACAGGGACGAACACTGAAGCTTTCTTT. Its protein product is CASSHLTGTNTEAFF.

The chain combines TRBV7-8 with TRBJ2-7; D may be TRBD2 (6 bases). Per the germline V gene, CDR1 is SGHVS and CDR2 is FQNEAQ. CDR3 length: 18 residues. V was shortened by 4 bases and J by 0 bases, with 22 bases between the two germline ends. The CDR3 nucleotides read TGTGCCAGCAGCTCCCGAATCCCGGGACTTCCCAGCTCCTACGAGCAGTACTTC. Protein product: CASSSRIPGLPSSYEQYF.

This CDR3 is CASRTVSYEQYF. The CDR3 DNA reads as TGTGCCAGCAGAACAGTTTCCTACGAGCAGTACTTC. This sequence joins TRBV6-6 and TRBJ2-7; D is ambiguous. V was pared by 6 bases and J by 1 base, with 7 bases between. Germline CDR1 MNHNY, CDR2 SVGAGI (reference sequence). The CDR3 length is 12 residues.

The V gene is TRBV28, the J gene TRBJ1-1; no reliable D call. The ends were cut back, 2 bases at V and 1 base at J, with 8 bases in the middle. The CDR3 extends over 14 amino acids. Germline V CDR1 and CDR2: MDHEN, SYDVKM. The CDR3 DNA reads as TGTGCCAGCAGTTTACCAACGGCGAACACTGAAGCTTTCTTT. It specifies CASSLPTANTEAFF. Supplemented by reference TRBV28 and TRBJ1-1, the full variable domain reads DVKVTQSSRYLVKRTGEKVFLECVQDMDHENMFWYRQDPGLGLRLIYFSYDVKMKEKGDIPEGYSVSREKKERFSLILESASTNQTSMYLCASSLPTANTEAFFGQGTRLTVV.

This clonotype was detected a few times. The CDR3 region has the DNA TGTGCCAGCAGTTCTAGTTACGGCGGGTACGAGCAGTACTTC. Translation gives CASSSSYGGYEQYF. This chain joins TRBV2 and TRBJ2-7; possibly TRBD2 for D (5 bases). Germline assignment: CDR1 SNHLY and CDR2 FYNNEI. With 5 bases removed from V and 4 bases from J, the gap between germline ends came to 15 bases. This CDR3 has 14 amino acids.

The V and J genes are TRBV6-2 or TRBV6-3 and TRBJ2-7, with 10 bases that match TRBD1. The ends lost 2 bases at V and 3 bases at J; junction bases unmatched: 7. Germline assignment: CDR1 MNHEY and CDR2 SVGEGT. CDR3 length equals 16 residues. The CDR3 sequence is CASSYPADRGGYEQYF. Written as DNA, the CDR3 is TGTGCCAGCAGTTACCCTGCGGACAGGGGGGGCTACGAGCAGTACTTC.

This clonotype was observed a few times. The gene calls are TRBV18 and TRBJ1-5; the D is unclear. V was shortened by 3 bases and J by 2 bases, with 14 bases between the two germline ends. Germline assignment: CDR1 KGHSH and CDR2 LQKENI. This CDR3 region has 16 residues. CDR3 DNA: TGTGCCAGCTCACCGCCTGGGCAGGTCGGCAATCAGCCCCAGCATTTT. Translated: CASSPPGQVGNQPQHF. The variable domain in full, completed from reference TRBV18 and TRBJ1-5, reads NAGVMQNPRHLVRRRGQEARLRCSPMKGHSHVYWYRQLPEEGLKFMVYLQKENIIDESGMPKERFSAEFPKEGPSILRIQQVVRGDSAAYFCASSPPGQVGNQPQHFGDGTRLSIL.

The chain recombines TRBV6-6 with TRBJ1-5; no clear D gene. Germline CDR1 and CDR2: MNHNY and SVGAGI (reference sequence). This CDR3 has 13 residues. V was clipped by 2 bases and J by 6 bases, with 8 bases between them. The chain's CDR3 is CASSYGLSQPQHF. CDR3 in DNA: TGTGCCAGCAGTTACGGTTTATCTCAGCCCCAGCATTTT.

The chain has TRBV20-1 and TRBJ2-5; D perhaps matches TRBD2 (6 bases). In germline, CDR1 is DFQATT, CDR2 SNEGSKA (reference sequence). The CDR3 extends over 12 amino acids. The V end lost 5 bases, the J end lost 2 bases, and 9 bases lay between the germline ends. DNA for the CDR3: TGCAGTGCTGGGAGGAGGCAAGAGACCCAGTACTTC. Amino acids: CSAGRRQETQYF.

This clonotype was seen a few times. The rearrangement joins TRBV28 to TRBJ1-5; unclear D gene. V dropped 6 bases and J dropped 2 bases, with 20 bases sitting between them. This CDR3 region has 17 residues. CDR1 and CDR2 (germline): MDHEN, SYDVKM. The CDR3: CASREDGWSFRNQPQHF. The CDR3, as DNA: TGTGCCAGCAGAGAGGACGGCTGGAGTTTTCGCAATCAGCCCCAGCATTTT.

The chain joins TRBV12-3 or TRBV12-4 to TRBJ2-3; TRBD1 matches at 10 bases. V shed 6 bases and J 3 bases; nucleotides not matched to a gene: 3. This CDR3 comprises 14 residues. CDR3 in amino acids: CASSRDRGTDTQYF. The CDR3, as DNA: TGTGCCAGCAGCAGGGACAGGGGAACAGATACGCAGTATTTT.

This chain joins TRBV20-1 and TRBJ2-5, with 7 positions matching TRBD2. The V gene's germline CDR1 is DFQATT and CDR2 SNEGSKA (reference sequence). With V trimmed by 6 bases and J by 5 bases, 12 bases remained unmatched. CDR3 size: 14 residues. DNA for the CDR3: TGCAGTGCCCAGGAGGGCGGGAGATCGGAGACCCAGTACTTC. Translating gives CSAQEGGRSETQYF.

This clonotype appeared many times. CDR3 nucleotide sequence: TGTGCCAGCAGCGGGCTGGGACGGCAGTACCAAGAGACCCAGTACTTC. It is translated as CASSGLGRQYQETQYF. The chain couples TRBV28 to TRBJ2-5; D could derive from TRBD1 or TRBD2 (5 bases each). Trimming removed 6 bases at V and 0 bases at J, with 17 bases between. Germline CDR1 is MDHEN and CDR2 is SYDVKM. This CDR3 contains 16 residues.

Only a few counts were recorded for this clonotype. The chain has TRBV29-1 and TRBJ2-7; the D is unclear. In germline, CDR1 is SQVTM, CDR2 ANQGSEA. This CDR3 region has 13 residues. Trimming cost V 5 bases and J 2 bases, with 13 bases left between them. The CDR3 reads CSVQVQAPYEQYF. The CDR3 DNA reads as TGCAGCGTTCAGGTGCAGGCCCCCTACGAGCAGTACTTC.

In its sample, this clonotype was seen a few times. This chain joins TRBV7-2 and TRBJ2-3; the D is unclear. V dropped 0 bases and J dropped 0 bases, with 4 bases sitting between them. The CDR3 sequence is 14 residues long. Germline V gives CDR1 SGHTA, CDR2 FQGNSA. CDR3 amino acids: CASSLALSTDTQYF. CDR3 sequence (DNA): TGTGCCAGCAGCTTAGCGCTTAGCACAGATACGCAGTATTTT.

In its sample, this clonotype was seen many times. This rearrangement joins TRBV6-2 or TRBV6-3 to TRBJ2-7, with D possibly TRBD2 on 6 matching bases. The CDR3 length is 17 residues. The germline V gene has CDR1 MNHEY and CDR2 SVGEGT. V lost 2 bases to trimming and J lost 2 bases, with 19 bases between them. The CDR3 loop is CASSYPSEGVTTYEQYF. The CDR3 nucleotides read TGTGCCAGCAGTTACCCCTCGGAGGGAGTGACTACCTACGAGCAGTACTTC.